The rows below give T cell receptor beta chains drawn from one sample of a study of T cell responses to AZD1222 COVID-19 vaccine. The assay was immunoSEQ multiplex PCR, and TCRdb's table has in-frame clones only and misses some. The repertoire includes some 160,000 clones, around nine tenths of them detected once, and roughly 1.1% sits in the top ten. The sample here was peripheral blood, taken 28 days after the second AZD1222 dose. The source of these receptors is an adult who received the AZD1222 COVID-19 vaccine. CDR3s include the opening cysteine and the closing phenylalanine or tryptophan. The D gene is left open where the match is weak. For some rows the clone size is stated as once, few or many, or as a class when expanded; others skip it.

v_call,cdr3_length,j_call,clone_size,d_call,cdr3_nt,cdr3_aa
TRBV5-1,13,TRBJ1-3,-,-,TGCGCCAGCAGCTTTGACTCTGGAAACACCATATATTTT,CASSFDSGNTIYF
TRBV2,12,TRBJ1-2,-,-,TGTGCCAGCAGTGAGGCCGGGACGCCCTACACCTTC,CASSEAGTPYTF
TRBV29-1,14,TRBJ2-7,-,TRBD1,TGCAGCGTTGATGCCCCGGGACAGGGAGATGAGCAGTACTTC,CSVDAPGQGDEQYF
TRBV5-6,14,TRBJ2-7,-,-,TGTGCCAGCAGCTTGTCAGGGCCCCGCTACGAGCAGTACTTC,CASSLSGPRYEQYF
TRBV11-2,16,TRBJ2-7,-,TRBD2,TGTGCCAGCAGCTTAGGCCCCCCTACGGGGGGATCATCACAGTACTTC,CASSLGPPTGGSSQYF
TRBV4-1,17,TRBJ1-5,-,-,TGCGCCAGCAGCCAAGGGCCTCTGGGGGGTGACAATCAGCCCCAGCATTTT,CASSQGPLGGDNQPQHF
TRBV5-8,17,TRBJ2-7,-,-,TGTGCCAGCAGCCTAACCCCGGGCCTGGAGAGCTCCTACGAGCAGTACTTC,CASSLTPGLESSYEQYF
TRBV5-1,17,TRBJ2-5,-,-,TGCGCCAGCAGCCCTGGAAACACAGGGACCCCGATAGAGACCCAGTACTTC,CASSPGNTGTPIETQYF
TRBV13,16,TRBJ2-2,-,TRBD2,TGTGCCAGCAGCGCACAACTAGCGGGGGCCACCGGGGAGCTGTTTTTT,CASSAQLAGATGELFF
TRBV18,15,TRBJ1-1,-,TRBD1,TGTGCCAGCTCCGGACAGGGTGAGGGGAACACTGAAGCTTTCTTT,CASSGQGEGNTEAFF
TRBV9,13,TRBJ1-2,-,-,TGTGCCAGCAGCGTAGAGGGGAACTATGGCTACACCTTC,CASSVEGNYGYTF
TRBV4-2,13,TRBJ1-1,-,-,TGTGCCAGCAGTAAAGGGTTGGGCACTGAAGCTTTCTTT,CASSKGLGTEAFF
TRBV7-9,15,TRBJ2-2,-,TRBD2,TGTGCCAGCAGTCTAGCGGGGGGGAACACCGGGGAGCTGTTTTTT,CASSLAGGNTGELFF
TRBV6-5,14,TRBJ2-3,-,TRBD2,TGTGCCAGCAGCGTTAGCGGGGGGGCAGATACGCAGTATTTT,CASSVSGGADTQYF
TRBV2,15,TRBJ1-2,-,-,TGTGCCAGCAGACTTTTGTCGGGGGGCGCTGATGGCTACACCTTC,CASRLLSGGADGYTF
TRBV18,11,TRBJ1-1,-,-,TGTGCCAGCCGACGAGAGACTGAAGCTTTCTTT,CASRRETEAFF
TRBV30,13,TRBJ1-2,-,TRBD1,TGTGCCTGGAACAGGGGGCGAGGGTATGGCTACACCTTC,CAWNRGRGYGYTF
TRBV19,13,TRBJ1-5,-,-,TGTGCCAGTAGTATAGGAGGGGTCCAGCCCCAGCATTTT,CASSIGGVQPQHF
TRBV11-2,13,TRBJ2-5,-,-,TGTGCCAGCAAGCTGGCGGGGCCCGAGACCCAGTACTTC,CASKLAGPETQYF
TRBV20-1,15,TRBJ2-7,-,TRBD1,TGCAGTGCTAGTGACACCCGGACAGGGTCGGACGAGCAGTACTTC,CSASDTRTGSDEQYF
TRBV6-2/TRBV6-3,15,TRBJ2-5,-,TRBD2,TGTGCCAGCAGTTATATGGCGGGGGGGCAAGAGACCCAGTACTTC,CASSYMAGGQETQYF
TRBV3-1/TRBV3-2,16,TRBJ1-4,few,-,TGTGCCAGCAGCCAGAGGCGGACGGGAACTAATGAAAAACTGTTTTTT,CASSQRRTGTNEKLFF
TRBV5-1,14,TRBJ1-1,-,TRBD1,TGCGCCAGCAGCTTGGAGACAGGGGGCGGTGAAGCTTTCTTT,CASSLETGGGEAFF
TRBV4-1,14,TRBJ1-5,once,-,TGCGCCAGCAGCCAAGATTATAGCAATCAGCCCCAGCATTTT,CASSQDYSNQPQHF
TRBV6-2/TRBV6-3,16,TRBJ2-5,-,-,TGTGCCAGCAGTTACCGACGGGACTCAATACAAGAGACCCAGTACTTC,CASSYRRDSIQETQYF
TRBV18,15,TRBJ1-1,-,-,TGTGCCAGCTCACCTGCCGTCTCTCGGGGCACTGAAGCTTTCTTT,CASSPAVSRGTEAFF
TRBV5-6,17,TRBJ2-7,-,-,TGTGCCAGCAGCTTGTTTACGGCCCCCCCGGGATCCTACGAGCAGTACTTC,CASSLFTAPPGSYEQYF
TRBV13,13,TRBJ2-7,-,-,TGTGCCAGCAGCTTAGGGGATAGCTTTGGGCAGTACTTC,CASSLGDSFGQYF
TRBV5-1,15,TRBJ1-6,once,TRBD1,TGCGCCAGCAGCTATGGAGGGACAGGGGACTCACCCCTCCACTTT,CASSYGGTGDSPLHF
TRBV11-2,14,TRBJ2-7,-,-,TGTGCCAGCAGCCCCTGGGGGTACTCCTACGAGCAGTACTTC,CASSPWGYSYEQYF
TRBV5-4,13,TRBJ1-1,-,TRBD1,TGTGCCAGCAGCTTCCAGGGGGGCACTGAAGCTTTCTTT,CASSFQGGTEAFF
TRBV12-3/TRBV12-4,12,TRBJ1-1,-,-,TGTGCCAGCAGGGGTGGCAGGCCTGAAGCTTTCTTT,CASRGGRPEAFF
TRBV19,13,TRBJ2-1,-,-,TGTGCCAGTAGTATGGGGGTTGGTCTTGAGCAGTTCTTC,CASSMGVGLEQFF
TRBV12-3/TRBV12-4,13,TRBJ1-2,-,TRBD1,TGTGCCAGCAGGCTGGGACAGGTCCATGGCTACACCTTC,CASRLGQVHGYTF
TRBV3-1/TRBV3-2,15,TRBJ2-5,-,-,TGTGCCAGCAGCCAAGGGGGGGCGAGTAGGGAGACCCAGTACTTC,CASSQGGASRETQYF
TRBV15,20,TRBJ2-5,-,-,TGTGCCACCAGCAGAGGTTTAGAGGGGAAGGGGTTCCAGTACCAAGAGACCCAGTACTTC,CATSRGLEGKGFQYQETQYF
TRBV3-1/TRBV3-2,15,TRBJ2-7,-,TRBD2,TGTGCCAGCAGCCTCGGCGGGGGGGAGTTCTACGAGCAGTACTTC,CASSLGGGEFYEQYF
TRBV25-1,14,TRBJ1-1,-,-,TGTGCCAGCAGTGAAAGGAACATGAACACTGAAGCTTTCTTT,CASSERNMNTEAFF
TRBV18,18,TRBJ2-1,-,-,TGTGCCAGCTCACCAAGGGGAGAACTGATTCGAACCTACAATGAGCAGTTCTTC,CASSPRGELIRTYNEQFF
TRBV9,14,TRBJ2-3,-,-,TGTGCCAGCAGCGGGGGGGGCCCCACAGATACGCAGTATTTT,CASSGGGPTDTQYF
TRBV9,15,TRBJ1-2,few,TRBD1,TGTGCCAGCAGCATCGGGACAGGGGAGAACTATGGCTACACCTTC,CASSIGTGENYGYTF
TRBV6-4,14,TRBJ1-4,-,-,TGTGCCAGCAGCCCTACACTGGGGAGTGAAAAACTGTTTTTT,CASSPTLGSEKLFF
TRBV5-1,17,TRBJ2-2,-,-,TGCGCCAGCAGCTTAGGGTGGGACCCCGCGAACACCGGGGAGCTGTTTTTT,CASSLGWDPANTGELFF
TRBV6-5,16,TRBJ1-3,once,-,TGTGCCAGCAGTTACTCACCCAGGGACTCTGGAAACACCATATATTTT,CASSYSPRDSGNTIYF
TRBV4-2,14,TRBJ2-1,-,-,TGTGCCAGCAGCCAAAAAGGTCGGGGAGATGAGCAGTTCTTC,CASSQKGRGDEQFF
TRBV5-1,13,TRBJ2-2,-,-,TGCGCCAGCAGCTTCGAACACACCGGGGAGCTGTTTTTT,CASSFEHTGELFF
TRBV12-3/TRBV12-4,13,TRBJ2-2,-,-,TGTGCCAGCAGTTTGGGACTGGCCGGGGAGCTGTTTTTT,CASSLGLAGELFF